Listed below are T cell receptor beta chains from one sample, sequenced in a study of blood T cells in healthy people across ages. Using its own MiXCR run on the 5' RACE reads, TCRdb lists one record per CDR3 protein. The repertoire has 1,300,000 or so distinct CDR3 sequences, around 59% of them found once; the top ten carry over 5%. The sample comprised blood. The origin of the receptors is a man aged 18 to 30 in good health. The CDR3 runs from the conserved cysteine through the conserved F or W. The D gene is left open where the match is weak. Rows give clone size only sometimes, using once, few, many, or a class for an expanded clone.

V gene	D gene	J gene	clone size	CDR3 DNA	CDR3 protein
TRBV14	TRBD2	TRBJ2-1	NA	TGTGCCAGCAGCCAAGAAAGCGGGGGGGCGTATGAGCAGTTCTTC	CASSQESGGAYEQFF
TRBV12-3/TRBV12-4	NA	TRBJ2-3	NA	TGTGCCAGCAGTTTATCTCCCCTAAACACAGATACGCAGTATTTT	CASSLSPLNTDTQYF
TRBV6-2/TRBV6-3	NA	TRBJ2-3	NA	TGTGCCAGCAGTCCCGGGGTTAGCCTACTCACAGATACGCAGTATTTT	CASSPGVSLLTDTQYF
TRBV14	NA	TRBJ2-5	NA	TGTGCCAGCAGGCATAGACAGAAAGAGACCCAGTACTTC	CASRHRQKETQYF
TRBV4-3	NA	TRBJ2-7	NA	TGCGCCAGCAGCGCCGATTATACAAACAGGGACTGGTACGAGCAGTACTTC	CASSADYTNRDWYEQYF
TRBV27	TRBD1	TRBJ1-5	NA	TGTGCCAGCAGCCCGGGACAGGGGTTTTTTGGAAGCAATCAGCCCCAGCATTTT	CASSPGQGFFGSNQPQHF
TRBV20-1	TRBD1	TRBJ2-4	NA	TGCAGTGCCATTGGGGACAGGGATAAGGAGCAGTACTTC	CSAIGDRDKEQYF
TRBV11-1	NA	TRBJ2-3	once	TGTGCCAGCAACTTAACGGTATTCGGGGGACAGATCGAATACACAGATACGCAGTATTTT	CASNLTVFGGQIEYTDTQYF
TRBV28	NA	TRBJ2-4	NA	TGTGCCAGCAGTTCCGTAGGACGCTCAAGCAATGAGCAGTACTTC	CASSSVGRSSNEQYF
TRBV11-2	NA	TRBJ2-7	NA	TGTGCCAGCAGCTTAGACAACCGCTACTACGAGCAGTACTTC	CASSLDNRYYEQYF
TRBV5-6	TRBD1	TRBJ2-7	NA	TGTGCCAGCAGCCGGTACCGACCCGGGACAGGGAACTACGAGCAGTACTTC	CASSRYRPGTGNYEQYF
TRBV2	TRBD1	TRBJ2-3	NA	TGTGCCAGCAGTGAAAGGGGACAGGGGGCCGGATTTACGCAGTATTTT	CASSERGQGAGFTQYF
TRBV4-1	NA	TRBJ2-7	NA	TGCGCCAGCAGCCATGTTGGACCGAACTACGAGCAGTACTTC	CASSHVGPNYEQYF
TRBV27	NA	TRBJ2-6	NA	TGTGCCAGCGGACTACATGGGACTGGGGCCAACGTCCTGACTTTC	CASGLHGTGANVLTF
TRBV5-5	NA	TRBJ2-5	few	TGTGCCAGCACCACCGGCGGGCGGCTACTTAAAGAGACCCAGTACTTC	CASTTGGRLLKETQYF
TRBV3-1	NA	TRBJ1-4	NA	TGTGCCAGCAGGGATTGGGGAGAAAAACTGTTTTTT	CASRDWGEKLFF
TRBV12-3/TRBV12-4	NA	TRBJ2-4	NA	TGTGCCAGCAGTTTATTGTTCGGAGAAAACATTCAGTACTTC	CASSLLFGENIQYF
TRBV12-3/TRBV12-4	NA	TRBJ1-2	few	TGTGCCAGCAGTCCCCGCAGCCGAAACTATGGCTACACCTTC	CASSPRSRNYGYTF
TRBV7-8	NA	TRBJ2-5	NA	TGTGCCAGCAGCCCGACCGGGGCCCCGGGGAAGACCCAGTACTTC	CASSPTGAPGKTQYF
TRBV9	TRBD1	TRBJ2-7	NA	TGTGCCAGCAGCCCCCTGGACAGGGGGCTCGACGAGCAGTACTTC	CASSPLDRGLDEQYF
TRBV6-1	NA	TRBJ2-7	NA	TGTGCCAGCAGTGATGCGGTCAGGGTAAACAACGAGCAGTACTTC	CASSDAVRVNNEQYF
TRBV5-1	NA	TRBJ1-2	few	TGCGCCAGCAGCTTGCAGGACAGTTTATATGGCTACACCTTC	CASSLQDSLYGYTF
TRBV12-3/TRBV12-4	NA	TRBJ2-7	few	TGTGCCAGCTCAGGGACGGGACACGAGCAGTACTTC	CASSGTGHEQYF
TRBV6-5	NA	TRBJ1-2	NA	TGTGCCAGCAGTTCTAGGGCTGGGACAACTACTAACTATGGCTACACCTTC	CASSSRAGTTTNYGYTF
TRBV3-1	TRBD1	TRBJ1-1	NA	TGTGCCAGCAGCCAAGATGTCGGGCAGGGGGCGTGGAACACTGAAGCTTTCTTT	CASSQDVGQGAWNTEAFF
TRBV2	TRBD2	TRBJ2-3	NA	TGTGCCAGCAGTGAATCCCGAAGACTAGCGCGCACAGATACGCAGTATTTT	CASSESRRLARTDTQYF
TRBV5-6	TRBD1	TRBJ1-6	NA	TGTGCCAGCAGCTTGGAGCGTCAGGGGGATAATTCACCCCTCCACTTT	CASSLERQGDNSPLHF
TRBV12-3/TRBV12-4	TRBD2	TRBJ2-2	NA	TGTGCCAGCAGTGTAACTAGCGGGGCCGGGGAGCTGTTTTTT	CASSVTSGAGELFF
TRBV7-2	TRBD2	TRBJ2-3	NA	TGTGCCAGCAGCTTAGGGGGGGGGGCTAGCGGGAGAAGAGATACGCAGTATTTT	CASSLGGGASGRRDTQYF
TRBV7-2	NA	TRBJ1-2	few	TGTGCCAGCAGCTTTCGCCCGTCCTATGGCTACACCTTC	CASSFRPSYGYTF
TRBV18	NA	TRBJ1-2	NA	TGTGCCAGCTCACCACCGAAGGGAGTACGTGGCTACACCTTC	CASSPPKGVRGYTF
TRBV21-1	NA	TRBJ2-7	few	TGTGCCAGCAGCAACTGGGGGGACAGGGAGGTGAGGTCCTACGAGCAGTACTTC	CASSNWGDREVRSYEQYF
TRBV20-1	NA	TRBJ2-7	NA	TGCAGCGCCCGGGACATAGCTTACGAGCAGTACTTC	CSARDIAYEQYF
TRBV9	TRBD1	TRBJ2-7	NA	TGTGCCAGCAGCGCACCACAGGGGGACGAGCAGTACTTC	CASSAPQGDEQYF
TRBV12-3/TRBV12-4	NA	TRBJ2-4	NA	TGTGCCAGCAGTTTAGCATTCGGGGGTCTAGCCAAAAACATTCAGTACTTC	CASSLAFGGLAKNIQYF
TRBV6-1	TRBD1	TRBJ2-4	NA	TGTGCCAGCAGAGCGGGACAGGGTGCGGAAAACATTCAGTACTTC	CASRAGQGAENIQYF
TRBV10-1	NA	TRBJ1-5	NA	TGCGCCAGCAGAGACAGTTCTGGTTCGTATCAGCCCCAGCATTTT	CASRDSSGSYQPQHF
TRBV4-1	NA	TRBJ2-3	NA	TGCGCCAGCAGCCAAGATAAAGTGGTGCAGTATTTT	CASSQDKVVQYF
TRBV4-1	NA	TRBJ2-7	NA	TGCGCCAGCAGCCACCAACAGGTTTCCGAGCAGTACTTC	CASSHQQVSEQYF
TRBV11-3	NA	TRBJ2-5	NA	TGTGCCAGCAGCTTAGACTCATTCCAAGAGACCCAGTACTTC	CASSLDSFQETQYF
TRBV25-1	NA	TRBJ1-2	few	TGTGCCAGCAGTGAAGTAGGGTGGGACATGAGTGGCTACACCTTC	CASSEVGWDMSGYTF
TRBV9	NA	TRBJ2-7	NA	TGTGCCAGCAACCCTTCCTACGAGCAGTACTTC	CASNPSYEQYF
TRBV4-2	NA	TRBJ1-2	NA	TGTGCCAGCAGCCAAGAGGGTGGATCCTCTAACTATGGCTACACCTTC	CASSQEGGSSNYGYTF
TRBV25-1	TRBD1	TRBJ1-1	NA	TGTGCCAGCAGTAAGACAGGGGCGGCGGACACTGAAGCTTTCTTT	CASSKTGAADTEAFF
TRBV20-1	NA	TRBJ2-7	NA	TGCAGTGCTAGGGCGCTCAGGGGACCGGTGAACGAGCAGTACTTC	CSARALRGPVNEQYF
TRBV20-1	NA	TRBJ2-1	NA	TGCAGTGCCATGCAGCGCGGGGAATTCGAGCAGTTCTTC	CSAMQRGEFEQFF
TRBV29-1	NA	TRBJ2-5	few	TGCAGCGTCTGGGGCAGGGAACACGAGACCCAGTACTTC	CSVWGREHETQYF
TRBV12-5	TRBD1	TRBJ2-3	NA	TGTGCTAGTGGTTCGCCGACAGGGGGCACAGATACGCAGTATTTT	CASGSPTGGTDTQYF
TRBV9	NA	TRBJ2-5	once	TGTGCCAGCAGCATACAGGCGCAAGAGACCCAGTACTTC	CASSIQAQETQYF
TRBV27	NA	TRBJ1-1	NA	TGTGCCAGCAGTTTGCAGGGGCTTCTGAACACTGAAGCTTTCTTT	CASSLQGLLNTEAFF
TRBV6-2/TRBV6-3	TRBD2	TRBJ2-1	few	TGTGCCAGCAGCGGACTAGCGGGACCTAATGAGCAGTTCTTC	CASSGLAGPNEQFF
TRBV29-1	NA	TRBJ1-1	NA	TGCAGCGCAACCGGGACGGAAAACACTGAAGCTTTCTTT	CSATGTENTEAFF
TRBV4-2	NA	TRBJ1-2	once	TGTGCCAGCAGCCAAGCCGGGGCCGCTCTCCAGCACTATGGCTACACCTTC	CASSQAGAALQHYGYTF